This T cell receptor (beta chain) was found in a study of blood T cell repertoires in COVID-19. Study in general: Acute and convalescent COVID-19 samples came from the United States, Italy and Spain.

Study processing details: Amplified reference gene primers provided the basis for estimating nucleated cell counts. Data came from immunoSEQ multiplex PCR; TCRdb stores just in-frame clones and leaves some out. V, J and clone size derive from that table, while D and trimming were established from the DNA sequence. The sample records 70,000 to 90,000 clones, roughly 90% being singletons. The CDR3 is 14 residues long. Germline lookup yields CDR1 SGHNT and CDR2 YYREEE (reference sequence). Trimming stripped 0 bases from V and 7 bases from J, with 11 bases between. The sequence came from a middle-aged man with acute or convalescent COVID-19. The material sequenced was peripheral blood. V and J are TRBV5-4 and TRBJ2-1; TRBD1 is a possible D gene (5 bases). The chain's CDR3 is CASSLGQGINEQFF. The CDR3 DNA reads as TGTGCCAGCAGCTTGGGGCAGGGCATAAATGAGCAGTTCTTC.